This passage covers 27 T cell receptor beta chains from one sample sequenced in a study of T cell changes during pregnancy in multiple sclerosis. Only in-frame clones appear in the TCRdb table, and some are missing; sequencing was by immunoSEQ multiplex PCR. This sample has tens of thousands of clones, with 70% to 90% found just once. The material sequenced was CD8+ T cells from peripheral blood mononuclear cells, taken in the second trimester of pregnancy. The receptor source for this set is a female donor in good health, enrolled as a control in a pregnancy study.

This rearrangement joins TRBV7-9 to TRBJ1-5; 7 positions agree with TRBD1. The CDR3 totals 17 residues. The V gene's germline CDR1 is SEHNR and CDR2 FQNEAQ (reference sequence). J was trimmed by 4 bases and V by 1 base; bases with no gene match: 10. CDR3 bases: TGTGCCAGCAGCTTAGAGTCCGGGGCAGGGGGTAATCAGCCCCAGCATTTT. It yields the protein CASSLESGAGGNQPQHF.

This clone is a singleton in its sample. For the CDR3, the DNA is TGTGCCAGCAGCGTCGGACTAGCGGGATCTTCCACAGATACGCAGTATTTT. Translation: CASSVGLAGSSTDTQYF. V gene TRBV9 combines with J gene TRBJ2-3; 12 bases line up with TRBD2. V lost 2 bases, J lost 2 bases, and 6 bases stayed unmatched. There are 17 residues in the CDR3. Germline V gene data show CDR1 as SGDLS and CDR2 as YYNGEE.

This rearrangement joins TRBV6-4 to TRBJ2-2, with D perhaps TRBD2 (5 bases). This CDR3 spans 15 amino acids. Germline CDR1 and CDR2: MRHNA and SNTAGT. V lost 5 bases to trimming and J lost 3 bases, with 13 bases between them. The CDR3 DNA follows: TGTGCCAGCAGTCCAGACGAGAGGGACACCGGGGAGCTGTTTTTT. Amino acid sequence: CASSPDERDTGELFF.

V and J are TRBV4-3 and TRBJ2-3, with D perhaps TRBD1 (6 bases). The CDR3 totals 17 residues. V lost 3 bases and J 5 bases, leaving 21 bases between the germline ends. Germline V gene data show CDR1 as LGHNA and CDR2 as YSLEER. The CDR3: CASSHRYDRYLGDTQYF. The CDR3 DNA reads TGCGCCAGCAGCCACCGATACGACAGGTACCTCGGAGATACGCAGTATTTT.

This clone is a singleton in its sample. The chain joins TRBV9 to TRBJ2-2; 8 bases map to TRBD1. The V gene end was trimmed by 2 bases and the J gene end by 1 base; junction bases not matched to a gene: 7. Germline values: CDR1 SGDLS, CDR2 YYNGEE. This CDR3 region has 17 residues. CDR3 sequence (DNA): TGTGCCAGCAGCGTCTTTCTCGGGACAGGGAACACCGGGGAGCTGTTTTTT. Protein sequence: CASSVFLGTGNTGELFF.

This chain connects TRBV4-1 to TRBJ2-1, with 14 bases fitting TRBD2. V lost 4 bases and J lost 9; bases outside the gene matches: 2. The CDR3 is 14 residues long. Germline assignment: CDR1 MGHRA and CDR2 YSYEKL. The CDR3, as DNA: TGCGCCAGCAGCCCCGGGACTAGCGGGAGTGAGCAGTTCTTC. This encodes CASSPGTSGSEQFF.

The DNA of the CDR3 is TGTGCCATCAGTGAGTCGTTGGTGGGACAGAGCTCCTACGAGCAGTACTTC. Amino acid sequence: CAISESLVGQSSYEQYF. The gene calls are TRBV10-3 and TRBJ2-7; 7 bases fit TRBD1. Germline V lookup: CDR1 ENHRY, CDR2 SYGVKD. The CDR3 sequence is 17 residues long. Germline trimming cut 0 bases from V and 0 bases from J; bases unmatched to any gene: 8.

CDR3 region: CASSISGTSPRYEQYF. CDR3 in DNA: TGTGCCAGTAGTATATCAGGGACTAGCCCGCGCTACGAGCAGTACTTC. This rearrangement joins TRBV19 to TRBJ2-7; 9 bases line up with TRBD2. V lost 2 bases, J lost 3 bases, and 8 bases stayed unmatched. The CDR3 runs 16 residues. CDR1 and CDR2 (germline): LNHDA, SQIVND (reference sequence).

This clone was seen more than once but under ten times. The rearrangement links TRBV6-1 to TRBJ2-5; 8 bases align to TRBD2. The CDR3 runs to 15 residues. Per the germline V gene, CDR1 is MNHNS and CDR2 is SASEGT. V lost 3 bases to trimming and J lost 6 bases; unmatched junction nucleotides: 9. CDR3 sequence: CASSEEDGGAKTQYF. The CDR3 nucleotides are TGTGCCAGCAGTGAGGAGGACGGGGGGGCAAAGACCCAGTACTTC.

This chain uses TRBV27 with TRBJ2-7, with a possible D match to TRBD1 (5 bases). Germline CDR1 reads MNHEY; CDR2 reads SMNVEV (reference sequence). The CDR3 extends over 13 amino acids. Trimming took 5 bases from V and 3 from J, leaving 11 bases between them. The CDR3, as DNA: TGTGCCAGCAGTCCCCAGCAGGGCTACGAGCAGTACTTC. Translating gives CASSPQQGYEQYF.

The V call is TRBV30, the J call TRBJ2-2, with D perhaps matching TRBD1 (5 bases). The CDR3 is 12 amino acids. The V gene lost 6 bases and the J gene lost 6 bases, with 11 bases spanning the gap. The germline gives CDR1 GTSNPN, CDR2 SVGIG (reference sequence). CDR3 amino acids: CACSLGAGELFF. The CDR3 DNA follows: TGTGCCTGCTCTCTAGGGGCCGGGGAGCTGTTTTTT.

The chain combines TRBV30 with TRBJ1-4; D might be TRBD1 (5 bases). V lost 0 bases and J 3 bases, leaving 14 bases between the germline ends. CDR3 length: 16 residues. CDR1 GTSNPN and CDR2 SVGIG come from the germline V gene (reference sequence). The CDR3 bases are TGTGCCTGGAGTGTCGGGAGAACGGGGGCTAATGAAAAACTGTTTTTT. Protein: CAWSVGRTGANEKLFF.

The gene calls are TRBV6-6 and TRBJ2-3, with D hard to call. This CDR3 is 12 amino acids long. CDR1 MNHNY and CDR2 SVGAGI come from the germline V gene (reference sequence). The V and J ends lost 6 bases and 6 bases respectively, with 10 bases between them. The CDR3 spells CASRSISDTQYF. CDR3 DNA sequence: TGTGCCAGCAGGAGCATCTCGGATACGCAGTATTTT.

The rearrangement links TRBV7-2 to TRBJ2-1, with TRBD2 as a possible D gene (5 bases). Germline-derived CDR1 and CDR2 are SGHTA and FQGNSA. The V and J ends lost 4 bases and 15 bases respectively, with 22 bases between them. This CDR3 region has 14 residues. The CDR3 protein is CASSSPEGKRLWFF. The CDR3 DNA reads TGTGCCAGCAGCTCGCCCGAGGGTAAGCGGCTGTGGTTCTTC.

The count of this clone is one. The chain links TRBV5-6 to TRBJ2-4; D may be TRBD2 (6 bases). The CDR3 contains 17 residues. The V and J ends lost 3 bases and 1 base respectively, with 17 bases between them. Per the germline V gene, CDR1 is SGHDT and CDR2 is YYEEEE. CDR3 DNA: TGTGCCAGCAGCTCCCCGACTGGGGAGGTGGCCAAAAACATTCAGTACTTC. Translation: CASSSPTGEVAKNIQYF.

This sequence joins TRBV5-8 and TRBJ2-7, with 7 bases fitting TRBD2. Germline CDR1 is SGHTS and CDR2 is YDEGEE. V was pared by 2 bases and J by 4 bases, with 9 bases of the junction left unmatched. The CDR3 covers 15 residues. The CDR3 nucleotides read TGTGCCAGCAGCTTTCGGTGGGAGGGAGGTTACGAGCAGTACTTC. Translating gives CASSFRWEGGYEQYF.

About this clone: One junction end does not reproduce the germline sequence, and a read error may be involved. The chain carries TRBV15 and TRBJ1-5; D is undetermined. Germline V lookup: CDR1 LNHNV, CDR2 YYDKDF (reference sequence). CDR3 length: 14 residues. The CDR3 here is CATSRDTSIQPQHF. As DNA, the CDR3 is TGTGCCACCAGCAGAGATACTAGCATTCAGCCCCAGCATTTT.

The chain has TRBV19 and TRBJ1-5; 9 bases line up with TRBD1. The CDR3 has 15 amino acids. J was trimmed by 5 bases and V by 6 bases; bases with no gene match: 8. Germline CDR1 and CDR2: LNHDA and SQIVND (reference sequence). The CDR3 DNA follows: TGTGCCAGTAGCACGGACAGGGGAAATGATCAGCCCCAGCATTTT. It encodes CASSTDRGNDQPQHF.

The rearrangement joins TRBV27 to TRBJ1-1; TRBD1 agrees at 7 bases. The CDR3 spans 13 residues. The J segment lost 4 bases and the V segment lost 6 bases, leaving 5 bases of the junction unmatched. Per germline, CDR1 MNHEY and CDR2 SMNVEV (reference sequence). This CDR3 reads CASRQGLGTEAFF. CDR3 DNA: TGTGCCAGCAGACAGGGGTTGGGCACTGAAGCTTTCTTT.

This chain connects TRBV12-5 to TRBJ2-7, with D perhaps matching TRBD2 (9 bases). Trimming took off 2 bases at V and 6 bases at J, with 20 bases between the two ends. This CDR3 contains 16 residues. The germline V gene encodes CDR1 LGHNT and CDR2 FRNRAP. The DNA for the CDR3 is TGTGCTAGTGGTTTGCAGGGGGCGGGAGGGGAAGCCGAGCAGTACTTC. Amino acid sequence: CASGLQGAGGEAEQYF.

V and J are TRBV14 and TRBJ2-2; D is undetermined. The CDR3 totals 13 residues. V lost 2 bases, J lost 5 bases, and 6 bases lay in between. CDR1 SGHDN and CDR2 FVKESK come from the germline V gene. CDR3 nucleotide sequence: TGTGCCAGCAGCCAATATCAGACCGGGGAGCTGTTTTTT. Its protein product is CASSQYQTGELFF.

The chain links TRBV13 to TRBJ2-3; possible D gene TRBD1, 5 bases. Germline-derived CDR1 and CDR2 are PRHDT and FYEKMQ (reference sequence). This CDR3 spans 16 amino acids. V dropped 4 bases and J dropped 1 base, with 15 bases sitting between them. The CDR3 loop reads CASSSTVDLGTDTQYF. CDR3 coding DNA: TGTGCCAGCAGCTCGACAGTAGACCTAGGCACAGATACGCAGTATTTT. Drawing the rest from reference TRBV13 and TRBJ2-3, the complete variable domain is AAGVIQSPRHLIKEKRETATLKCYPIPRHDTVYWYQQGPGQDPQFLISFYEKMQSDKGSIPDRFSAQQFSDYHSELNMSSLELGDSALYFCASSSTVDLGTDTQYFGPGTRLTVL.

V and J are TRBV6-6 and TRBJ2-2, with 7 bases lining up with TRBD1. The germline V gene has CDR1 MNHNY and CDR2 SVGAGI (reference sequence). The CDR3 totals 14 residues. The ends lost 6 bases at V and 3 bases at J; junction bases unmatched: 4. For the CDR3, the DNA is TGTGCCAGCAGACCTGGACAGGACACCGGGGAGCTGTTTTTT. Protein: CASRPGQDTGELFF.

This sequence joins TRBV7-9 and TRBJ2-7, with D possibly TRBD1 on 5 matching bases. This CDR3 spans 13 amino acids. V lost 7 bases and J 6 bases, leaving 16 bases between the germline ends. Germline loops: CDR1 SEHNR, CDR2 FQNEAQ (reference sequence). The CDR3 sequence: CASKDKGTGEQYF. In DNA form, the CDR3 reads TGTGCCAGCAAGGACAAGGGAACAGGCGAGCAGTACTTC.

This clone was observed a handful of times. This rearrangement joins TRBV28 to TRBJ1-1; no clear D gene. This CDR3 has 13 amino acids. V was shortened by 5 bases and J by 3 bases, with 10 bases between the two germline ends. Germline V gives CDR1 MDHEN, CDR2 SYDVKM. CDR3 sequence (DNA): TGTGCCAGCAGTCCCGCCCGGGACACTGAAGCTTTCTTT. Translating it yields CASSPARDTEAFF.

The V and J genes are TRBV25-1 and TRBJ2-1, with D possibly matching TRBD2 (6 bases). The V gene lost 4 bases and the J gene lost 4 bases, with 14 bases spanning the gap. CDR1 is MGHDK, CDR2 SYGVNS, per germline. The CDR3 extends over 15 amino acids. The CDR3 loop reads CASSGDWAGYNEQFF. The CDR3, as DNA: TGTGCCAGCAGTGGGGACTGGGCCGGTTACAATGAGCAGTTCTTC.

As DNA, the CDR3 is TGTGCCAGCAGCTTCTCCCGGGGGGAGACTCAAGAGACCCAGTACTTC. Its translation is CASSFSRGETQETQYF. This chain joins TRBV11-2 and TRBJ2-5; 7 bases map to TRBD2. The V segment lost 3 bases and the J segment 2 bases; nucleotides outside the gene matches: 9. CDR1 and CDR2 from the germline V gene are SGHAT and FQNNGV. The CDR3 runs 16 residues.